This TCR beta chain was captured by sequencing in a study of T cell responses to AZD1222 COVID-19 vaccine. CDR3 length equals 13 residues. The germline V and J ends were trimmed by 3 bases and 2 bases, with 7 bases remaining between them. Germline V gene sequence: CDR1 MNHEY, CDR2 SMNVEV (reference sequence). TCRdb keeps only in-frame clones here, not all; method: immunoSEQ multiplex PCR. The sample includes around 140,000 clones, more than 90% of them seen just once. Study-level points and caveats: Variant regions that are unmutated are reportedly the target of nearly half of spike-specific TCRs. All repertoire sampling was performed exclusively after the peak T cell response. Spike-wide coverage was observed for vaccine-associated CD4 TCRs, with dominant responses at 160-218 and 743-854. In a largely white British group with more females than males, clonal diversity was possibly underestimated.

This clone was counted between two and nine times. Its target is not known. The specimen comprised peripheral blood, sampled 28 days after the second AZD1222 dose. The V and J genes are TRBV27 and TRBJ1-2; D may be TRBD1 (5 bases). This sequence originates from an adult who received the AZD1222 COVID-19 vaccine. The CDR3 DNA is TGTGCCAGCAGTTTCCGGGGCAACTATGGCTACACCTTC. Its translation: CASSFRGNYGYTF.